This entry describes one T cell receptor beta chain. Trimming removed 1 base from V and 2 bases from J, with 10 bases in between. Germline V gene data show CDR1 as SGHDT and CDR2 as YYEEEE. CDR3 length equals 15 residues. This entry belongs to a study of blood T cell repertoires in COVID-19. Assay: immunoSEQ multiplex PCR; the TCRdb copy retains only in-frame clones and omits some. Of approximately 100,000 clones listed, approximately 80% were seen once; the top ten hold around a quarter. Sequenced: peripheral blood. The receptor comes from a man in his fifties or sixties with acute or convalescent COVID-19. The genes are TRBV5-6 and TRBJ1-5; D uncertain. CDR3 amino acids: CASSLRGWGNQPQHF. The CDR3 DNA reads TGTGCCAGCAGCTTGCGGGGATGGGGCAATCAGCCCCAGCATTTT. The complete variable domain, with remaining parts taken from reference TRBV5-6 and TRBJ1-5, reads DAGVTQSPTHLIKTRGQQVTLRCSPKSGHDTVSWYQQALGQGPQFIFQYYEEEERQRGNFPDRFSGHQFPNYSSELNVNALLLGDSALYLCASSLRGWGNQPQHFGDGTRLSIL.